This TCR beta chain was sequenced during a study of cytomegalovirus exposure and HLA in healthy donors. J gave up 10 bases and V 0 bases, and 7 bases lay outside the gene matches. Germline CDR1 reads SGDLS; CDR2 reads YYNGEE. CDR3 length equals 13 residues. The PCR used 60 Vbeta and 13 Jbeta primers. Assay used: immunoSEQ multiplex PCR; TCRdb lists only in-frame clones, some missing. The profile covers 91,000 or so clones, with more than 75% appearing a single time and more than 5% taken by the ten largest. This chain joins TRBV9 and TRBJ2-7; 7 bases align to TRBD2. Sequenced input: PBMCs. The source of this sequence is a young man in good health and CMV-seropositive. The CDR3: CASSVDPGGLQYF. In DNA, the CDR3 is TGTGCCAGCAGCGTAGATCCGGGAGGCCTTCAGTACTTC.